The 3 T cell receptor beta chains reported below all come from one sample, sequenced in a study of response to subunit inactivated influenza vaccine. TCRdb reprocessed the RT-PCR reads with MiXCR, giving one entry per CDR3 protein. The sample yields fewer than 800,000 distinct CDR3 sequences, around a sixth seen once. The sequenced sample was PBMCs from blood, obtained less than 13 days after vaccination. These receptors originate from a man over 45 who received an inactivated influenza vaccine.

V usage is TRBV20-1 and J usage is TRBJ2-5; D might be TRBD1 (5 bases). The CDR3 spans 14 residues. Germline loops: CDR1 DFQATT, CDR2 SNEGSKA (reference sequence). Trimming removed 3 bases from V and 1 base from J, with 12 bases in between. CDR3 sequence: CSASAAGIQETQYF. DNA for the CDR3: TGCAGTGCTAGCGCAGCAGGGATCCAAGAGACCCAGTACTTC.

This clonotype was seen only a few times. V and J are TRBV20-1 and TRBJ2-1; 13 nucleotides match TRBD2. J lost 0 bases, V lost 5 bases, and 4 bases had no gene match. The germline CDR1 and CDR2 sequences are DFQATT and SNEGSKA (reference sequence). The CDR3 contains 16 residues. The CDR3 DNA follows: TGCAGTGCTGCCGGACTAGCGGGAGACTCCTACAATGAGCAGTTCTTC. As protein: CSAAGLAGDSYNEQFF.

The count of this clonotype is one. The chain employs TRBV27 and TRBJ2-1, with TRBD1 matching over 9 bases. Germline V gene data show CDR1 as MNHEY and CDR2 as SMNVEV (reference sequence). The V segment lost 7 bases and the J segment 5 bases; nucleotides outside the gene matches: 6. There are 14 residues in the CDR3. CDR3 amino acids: CASKQGAANNEQFF. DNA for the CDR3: TGTGCCAGCAAACAGGGGGCGGCTAACAATGAGCAGTTCTTC.